One and the same sample provided the 19 T cell receptor beta chains below, sequenced in a study of cytomegalovirus exposure and HLA in healthy donors. It was with 60 Vbeta and 13 Jbeta primers that the PCR ran. TCRdb's table, derived via immunoSEQ multiplex PCR, lists solely in-frame clones and lacks some. The table has roughly 150,000 clones, approximately 83% seen once; the top ten hold about 3.4%. The sequenced sample was PBMCs. The receptors originated from a middle-aged man in good health and CMV-seronegative.

This chain uses TRBV30 with TRBJ1-2; D gene unclear. Per germline, CDR1 GTSNPN and CDR2 SVGIG (reference sequence). The CDR3 extends over 14 amino acids. V was pared by 0 bases and J by 6 bases, with 14 bases between. The CDR3 DNA reads TGTGCCTGGAGTGTCGGGAGTCGGAGTCATGGCTACACCTTC. It specifies CAWSVGSRSHGYTF. Full variable domain (outside the CDR3, taken from reference TRBV30 and TRBJ1-2): SQTIHQWPATLVQPVGSPLSLECTVEGTSNPNLYWYRQAAGRGLQLLFYSVGIGQISSEVPQNLSASRPQDRQFILSSKKLLLSDSGFYLCAWSVGSRSHGYTFGSGTRLTVV.

This clone was observed once. J is TRBJ2-7 and V is TRBV28, with D possibly matching TRBD1 (5 bases). Between the trimmed V and J ends, which lost 4 bases and 5 bases, there was a span of 18 bases. The germline V gene encodes CDR1 MDHEN and CDR2 SYDVKM. The CDR3 has 15 residues. The CDR3 coding sequence is TGTGCCAGCAGTTCCGGACAAGGTGTTGGGGACGAGCAGTACTTC. As protein: CASSSGQGVGDEQYF.

This rearrangement joins TRBV6-5 to TRBJ1-2; 9 bases agree with TRBD1. This CDR3 spans 14 amino acids. J lost 4 bases, V lost 11 bases, and 11 bases had no gene match. Per the germline V gene, CDR1 is MNHEY and CDR2 is SVGAGI. The CDR3 region has the DNA TGTGCCTGCGGAACGGCGACAGGGGGCTATGGCTACACCTTC. Residues: CACGTATGGYGYTF.

This chain joins TRBV11-2 and TRBJ1-5; TRBD1 matches at 7 bases. V lost 5 bases and J lost 2; bases outside the gene matches: 3. The CDR3 consists of 14 residues. The V gene's germline CDR1 is SGHAT and CDR2 FQNNGV. CDR3 loop: CASSKTGRNQPQHF. DNA of the CDR3: TGTGCCAGCAGCAAGACAGGGCGCAATCAGCCCCAGCATTTT.

The rearrangement links TRBV29-1 to TRBJ1-2, with 7 positions matching TRBD1. Germline CDR1 is SQVTM and CDR2 is ANQGSEA. V gave up 6 bases and J gave up 1 base; unmatched junction bases: 8. The CDR3 extends over 14 amino acids. This CDR3 reads CSVEGYRGNYGYTF. CDR3 DNA: TGCAGCGTCGAGGGGTACAGGGGTAACTATGGCTACACCTTC. The entire variable domain, with the rest obtained from reference TRBV29-1 and TRBJ1-2, is as follows: SAVISQKPSRDICQRGTSLTIQCQVDSQVTMMFWYRQQPGQSLTLIATANQGSEATYESGFVIDKFPISRPNLTFSTLTVSNMSPEDSSIYLCSVEGYRGNYGYTFGSGTRLTVV.

The chain couples TRBV5-1 to TRBJ1-3, with no clear D. The CDR3 extends over 15 amino acids. CDR1 is SGHRS, CDR2 YFSETQ, per germline. Deletions cut 4 bases from V and 2 bases from J, with 13 bases between. Here the CDR3 reads CASSPQAVTGNTIYF. CDR3 nucleotides: TGCGCCAGCAGCCCCCAGGCTGTAACTGGAAACACCATATATTTT.

This chain connects TRBV23-1 to TRBJ2-7, with D tentatively TRBD1 (6 bases). TRBV23-1 is filed as an ORF, its function uncertain. This CDR3 comprises 19 residues. Deletions cut 0 bases from V and 0 bases from J, with 21 bases between. The chain's CDR3 is CASSQSGRTGHPSSYEQYF. As DNA, the CDR3 is TGCGCCAGCAGTCAATCCGGTCGGACGGGACACCCGAGCTCCTACGAGCAGTACTTC.

This chain joins TRBV11-2 and TRBJ2-3; a possible D gene is TRBD2 (6 bases). The CDR3 sequence is 17 residues long. The ends were cut back, 2 bases at V and 1 base at J, with 16 bases in the middle. Germline values: CDR1 SGHAT, CDR2 FQNNGV. CDR3 loop: CASSLQIGGARTDTQYF. DNA for the CDR3: TGTGCCAGCAGCTTACAAATTGGCGGGGCTCGCACAGATACGCAGTATTTT. Full variable domain (outside the CDR3, taken from reference TRBV11-2 and TRBJ2-3): EAGVAQSPRYKIIEKRQSVAFWCNPISGHATLYWYQQILGQGPKLLIQFQNNGVVDDSQLPKDRFSAERLKGVDSTLKIQPAKLEDSAVYLCASSLQIGGARTDTQYFGPGTRLTVL.

The chain recombines TRBV10-3 with TRBJ2-2; 11 positions match TRBD2. Looked up from germline, CDR1 is ENHRY and CDR2 is SYGVKD. The ends lost 1 base at V and 6 bases at J; junction bases unmatched: 7. The CDR3 has 17 residues. CDR3 in DNA: TGTGCCATCAGTGAGTTGGCTAGCGGGAGGAGTGCCGGGGAGCTGTTTTTT. Encoded protein: CAISELASGRSAGELFF.

The chain combines TRBV5-6 with TRBJ1-1; 10 positions match TRBD1. Per germline, CDR1 SGHDT and CDR2 YYEEEE. This CDR3 has 14 residues. The J segment lost 2 bases and the V segment lost 5 bases, leaving 3 bases of the junction unmatched. CDR3 sequence reads: CASRGTGANTEAFF. CDR3 nucleotide sequence: TGTGCCAGCAGGGGGACAGGGGCCAACACTGAAGCTTTCTTT.

The CDR3 nucleotides are TGTGCCAGCGAGGACAGGAGGGGGGATTACGAGCAGTACTTC. It specifies CASEDRRGDYEQYF. The chain carries TRBV7-2 and TRBJ2-7, with D perhaps TRBD1 (7 bases). There are 14 residues in the CDR3. Germline V gene lookup returns CDR1 SGHTA and CDR2 FQGNSA. Trimming removed 8 bases at V and 4 bases at J, with 18 bases between.

The rearrangement joins TRBV5-1 to TRBJ2-3; possibly TRBD1 for D (6 bases). The CDR3 loop spans 15 amino acids. The V end was cut by 4 bases, the J end by 1 base, with 13 bases between. CDR1 and CDR2 from the germline V gene are SGHRS and YFSETQ. The CDR3 protein is CASSTRGGGTDTQYF. CDR3 sequence (DNA): TGCGCCAGCAGCACCCGAGGGGGAGGCACAGATACGCAGTATTTT.

This chain connects TRBV6-5 to TRBJ1-2; 7 bases are shared with TRBD1. CDR3 length: 13 residues. CDR1 is MNHEY, CDR2 SVGAGI, per germline. The V gene end was trimmed by 8 bases and the J gene end by 6 bases; junction bases not matched to a gene: 9. DNA for the CDR3: TGTGCCAGCTTTGAGAGGGGGCCGGATGGCTACACCTTC. Translation: CASFERGPDGYTF.

This rearrangement joins TRBV7-2 to TRBJ2-7; 7 bases align to TRBD1. Germline loops: CDR1 SGHTA, CDR2 FQGNSA. The CDR3 sequence is 14 residues long. Trimming at V came to 2 bases and at J to 7 bases, leaving 8 bases not matched to a gene. CDR3 in amino acids: CASSLYRGIEEQYF. The CDR3 DNA reads as TGTGCCAGCAGCTTATACAGGGGAATTGAAGAGCAGTACTTC.

J is TRBJ1-1 and V is TRBV6-1, with D unclear. The CDR3 length is 12 residues. The germline V gene encodes CDR1 MNHNS and CDR2 SASEGT. V gave up 0 bases and J gave up 11 bases, with 10 bases separating them. The CDR3 is CASSEAPSRAFF. The CDR3 nucleotides are TGTGCCAGCAGTGAAGCTCCATCACGGGCTTTCTTT.

The chain uses TRBV18 and TRBJ1-1; D is possibly TRBD1 (5 bases). Germline-derived CDR1 and CDR2 are KGHSH and LQKENI. This CDR3 contains 15 residues. Trimming stripped 1 base from V and 1 base from J, with 10 bases between. The CDR3 nucleotides are TGTGCCAGCTCACCACAGGGGTCGCGGAACACTGAAGCTTTCTTT. This codes for CASSPQGSRNTEAFF.

V gene TRBV29-1 combines with J gene TRBJ1-2; D not resolved. V was shortened by 4 bases and J by 4 bases, with 7 bases between the two germline ends. CDR1 and CDR2 (germline): SQVTM, ANQGSEA. The CDR3 spans 11 residues. The DNA for the CDR3 is TGCAGCGTTGGAGACGGCTATGGCTACACCTTC. It yields the protein CSVGDGYGYTF.

CDR3 protein: CASSLGGISTDTQYF. DNA of the CDR3: TGCGCCAGCAGCTTGGGAGGGATCAGCACAGATACGCAGTATTTT. This chain connects TRBV5-1 to TRBJ2-3, with D possibly matching TRBD2 (5 bases). Germline V gene data show CDR1 as SGHRS and CDR2 as YFSETQ. CDR3 length: 15 amino acids. V was clipped by 0 bases and J by 0 bases, with 8 bases between them. The variable domain in full, completed from reference TRBV5-1 and TRBJ2-3, reads KAGVTQTPRYLIKTRGQQVTLSCSPISGHRSVSWYQQTPGQGLQFLFEYFSETQRNKGNFPGRFSGRQFSNSRSEMNVSTLELGDSALYLCASSLGGISTDTQYFGPGTRLTVL.

CDR3 residues: CASSAETGNTEAFF. CDR3 nucleotides: TGTGCCAGCAGTGCCGAGACGGGGAACACTGAAGCTTTCTTT. J is TRBJ1-1 and V is TRBV2; D remains unclear. CDR1 and CDR2 from the germline V gene are SNHLY and FYNNEI. The CDR3 loop spans 14 amino acids. V was trimmed by 4 bases and J by 1 base, leaving 10 bases between them.